This TCR beta chain derives from a study of cytomegalovirus exposure and HLA in healthy donors. Study observations and caveats: According to a later analysis, most TCR beta chains associated with CMV appeared HLA-restricted.

Primers: 60 Vbeta forward and 13 Jbeta reverse. Profiled with immunoSEQ multiplex PCR; TCRdb holds only in-frame clones, not every one. The sample holds 150,000 to 200,000 clones, about 75% seen once. As for this clone: Its antigen is unknown.

The sample was PBMCs. The clonotype was recovered from a female donor in good health and CMV-seronegative.

The CDR3 sequence: CASSVTSGGPDTQYF. In nucleotides, the CDR3 is TGTGCCAGCAGTGTGACTAGCGGGGGGCCAGATACGCAGTATTTT. J is TRBJ2-3 and V is TRBV6-1; 13 bases agree with TRBD2. Trimming took 4 bases from V and 4 from J; bases not matched to a gene: 2. Germline assignment: CDR1 MNHNS and CDR2 SASEGT. This CDR3 contains 15 residues.